This T cell receptor (beta chain) appears in the sequencing data of a study of shared clonotypes between healthy human individuals. Turning to the study itself: Three plates were used per donor for CD4 naive, three for CD4 memory, two for CD8 naive and one for CD8 memory.

Original analysis: Filtering differed since immunoSEQ provided only junctions, with no quality scores. Measured with immunoSEQ multiplex PCR; TCRdb has only the in-frame clones, and not every one. D and trimming come from the DNA, and the V and J calls and clone size come from that table. The sample shows some 1,600,000 clones, 95% to 99% of them seen only once. CDR1 and CDR2 from the germline V gene are LNHNV and YYDKDF (reference sequence). V lost 5 bases, J lost 3 bases, and 6 bases stayed unmatched. The CDR3 is made up of 14 amino acids. Study-wide points: Among the subsets, naive ones generally showed larger estimated richness than memory ones.

This clone was seen just once. Its antigen remains unidentified. The TCR was taken from a man aged 25 to 45 in good health. The chain employs TRBV15 and TRBJ2-5; 7 positions match TRBD2. Sequenced input: naive CD4+ T cells sorted from blood. As to subset: CD45RA+ positively selected. The CDR3 bases are TGTGCCACCAGCGCCGGGGGAGGGAAAGAGACCCAGTACTTC. Translation gives CATSAGGGKETQYF.